Listed below are T cell receptor beta chains from one sample, sequenced in a study of beta chain features in type 1 diabetes. The table came from immunoSEQ multiplex PCR; TCRdb's copy has only in-frame clones and leaves some out. This table has nearly 350,000 clones, approximately 8.2% appearing once. Sequencing was done on a sample of central memory CD4+ T cells from blood. Receptors were obtained from a woman aged 18-30 years in good health. CDR3s include the opening cysteine and the closing phenylalanine or tryptophan. Fields, in order: D gene, clone size, J gene, V gene, CDR3 protein, CDR3 DNA. A D gene is named only where the DNA matches it firmly. Expanded clones are given a class, and other clones once, few, many or no size at all.

d_gene: -
abundance: few
j_gene: TRBJ1-5
v_gene: TRBV18
CDR3aa: CASSRQHSNQPQHF
CDR3nt: TGTGCCAGCTCACGACAGCATAGCAATCAGCCCCAGCATTTT

d_gene: TRBD2
abundance: -
j_gene: TRBJ2-7
v_gene: TRBV6-5
CDR3aa: CASTRLAGFYEQYF
CDR3nt: TGTGCCAGCACCAGACTAGCGGGGTTCTACGAGCAGTACTTC

d_gene: TRBD1
abundance: -
j_gene: TRBJ2-7
v_gene: TRBV28
CDR3aa: CASSSRLDRGRLTYEQYF
CDR3nt: TGTGCCAGCAGTTCTCGCCTCGACAGGGGACGCTTAACCTACGAGCAGTACTTC

d_gene: TRBD2
abundance: few
j_gene: TRBJ2-1
v_gene: TRBV5-6
CDR3aa: CASSLLVGSGTVNEQFF
CDR3nt: TGTGCCAGCAGCCTACTAGTGGGAAGCGGGACGGTCAATGAGCAGTTCTTC

d_gene: -
abundance: -
j_gene: TRBJ2-3
v_gene: TRBV4-2
CDR3aa: CASSPREGGGLTDTQYF
CDR3nt: TGTGCCAGCAGCCCCCGGGAAGGGGGAGGGTTAACAGATACGCAGTATTTT

d_gene: -
abundance: few
j_gene: TRBJ1-2
v_gene: TRBV14
CDR3aa: CASSQQGFGYGYTF
CDR3nt: TGTGCCAGCAGCCAACAGGGATTCGGCTATGGCTACACCTTC

d_gene: -
abundance: -
j_gene: TRBJ2-3
v_gene: TRBV9
CDR3aa: CASSVELSDTQYF
CDR3nt: TGTGCCAGCAGCGTGGAGTTATCTGATACGCAGTATTTT

d_gene: TRBD2
abundance: few
j_gene: TRBJ2-5
v_gene: TRBV7-7
CDR3aa: CASSLGTSGSIETQYF
CDR3nt: TGTGCTAGCAGCTTAGGGACTAGCGGGAGTATTGAGACCCAGTACTTC

d_gene: -
abundance: few
j_gene: TRBJ2-2
v_gene: TRBV2
CDR3aa: CASSDLAATNTGELFF
CDR3nt: TGTGCCAGCAGTGACCTGGCGGCAACGAACACCGGGGAGCTGTTTTTT

d_gene: -
abundance: -
j_gene: TRBJ2-1
v_gene: TRBV9
CDR3aa: CASSPLGNEQFF
CDR3nt: TGTGCCAGCAGCCCCCTGGGCAATGAGCAGTTCTTC

d_gene: TRBD1
abundance: many
j_gene: TRBJ2-7
v_gene: TRBV11-2
CDR3aa: CASSSGGRGPGEQYF
CDR3nt: TGTGCCAGCAGCTCAGGAGGCAGGGGGCCAGGCGAGCAGTACTTC

d_gene: -
abundance: many
j_gene: TRBJ2-3
v_gene: TRBV4-3
CDR3aa: CASSQSRADTQYF
CDR3nt: TGCGCCAGCAGCCAGTCAAGGGCGGATACGCAGTATTTT

d_gene: -
abundance: few
j_gene: TRBJ2-1
v_gene: TRBV11-2
CDR3aa: CASRISRNEQFF
CDR3nt: TGTGCCAGCAGAATCTCGCGGAATGAGCAGTTCTTC

d_gene: -
abundance: -
j_gene: TRBJ2-1
v_gene: TRBV28
CDR3aa: CASSPVGPLNEQFF
CDR3nt: TGTGCCAGCAGCCCGGTGGGACCGTTAAATGAGCAGTTCTTC

d_gene: -
abundance: -
j_gene: TRBJ2-3
v_gene: TRBV25-1
CDR3aa: CASIRGTDTQYF
CDR3nt: TGTGCCAGCATCAGGGGCACAGATACGCAGTACTTT

d_gene: TRBD1
abundance: many
j_gene: TRBJ1-2
v_gene: TRBV4-3
CDR3aa: CASSQATDRINYGYTF
CDR3nt: TGCGCCAGCAGCCAAGCCACGGACAGGATCAACTATGGCTACACCTTC

d_gene: TRBD1
abundance: few
j_gene: TRBJ2-7
v_gene: TRBV14
CDR3aa: CASSRSGQGRDEQYF
CDR3nt: TGTGCCAGCAGCCGATCAGGACAGGGTCGCGACGAGCAGTACTTC

d_gene: -
abundance: few
j_gene: TRBJ2-5
v_gene: TRBV28
CDR3aa: CASKKTRETQYF
CDR3nt: TGTGCCAGCAAGAAGACTAGGGAGACCCAGTACTTC

d_gene: -
abundance: -
j_gene: TRBJ1-1
v_gene: TRBV7-3
CDR3aa: CASSLYGGTEAFF
CDR3nt: TGTGCCAGCAGCTTATACGGGGGGACTGAAGCTTTCTTT

d_gene: TRBD2
abundance: -
j_gene: TRBJ2-7
v_gene: TRBV28
CDR3aa: CASRPGLAGAEQYF
CDR3nt: TGTGCCAGCAGGCCGGGACTAGCGGGAGCGGAGCAGTACTTC

d_gene: -
abundance: -
j_gene: TRBJ2-2
v_gene: TRBV4-3
CDR3aa: CASSHSYRQGTGELFF
CDR3nt: TGCGCCAGCAGCCATTCGTACCGACAAGGGACCGGGGAGCTGTTTTTT

d_gene: TRBD1
abundance: few
j_gene: TRBJ2-1
v_gene: TRBV28
CDR3aa: CASTGQGSYNEQFF
CDR3nt: TGTGCCAGCACCGGACAGGGGAGCTACAATGAGCAGTTCTTC

d_gene: -
abundance: few
j_gene: TRBJ2-3
v_gene: TRBV4-2
CDR3aa: CASSQASGTTDTQYF
CDR3nt: TGTGCCAGCAGCCAAGCGTCGGGAACCACAGATACGCAGTATTTT

d_gene: -
abundance: few
j_gene: TRBJ2-1
v_gene: TRBV27
CDR3aa: CASSLNWAGTYNEQFF
CDR3nt: TGTGCCAGCAGTTTAAATTGGGCGGGCACCTACAATGAGCAGTTCTTC

d_gene: TRBD2
abundance: -
j_gene: TRBJ2-3
v_gene: TRBV4-2
CDR3aa: CASSQELAGTDTQYF
CDR3nt: TGTGCCAGCAGCCAAGAGCTAGCGGGCACAGATACGCAGTATTTT

d_gene: -
abundance: few
j_gene: TRBJ2-4
v_gene: TRBV27
CDR3aa: CASPGTDKNIQYF
CDR3nt: TGTGCCAGCCCCGGGACCGACAAAAACATTCAGTACTTC

d_gene: TRBD1
abundance: few
j_gene: TRBJ2-7
v_gene: TRBV6-5
CDR3aa: CASSYTGTGVHEQYF
CDR3nt: TGTGCCAGCAGTTACACCGGGACAGGGGTCCACGAGCAGTACTTC

d_gene: -
abundance: few
j_gene: TRBJ2-1
v_gene: TRBV10-3
CDR3aa: CAVSEGGPRTHGQFF
CDR3nt: TGTGCCGTCTCGGAAGGAGGGCCAAGGACCCACGGGCAGTTCTTC

d_gene: -
abundance: few
j_gene: TRBJ2-3
v_gene: TRBV7-9
CDR3aa: CASSLEAGAQYF
CDR3nt: TGTGCCAGCAGCTTAGAAGCGGGTGCGCAGTATTTT

d_gene: -
abundance: few
j_gene: TRBJ2-3
v_gene: TRBV4-2
CDR3aa: CASSQGKVDTQYF
CDR3nt: TGTGCCAGCAGCCAAGGAAAGGTGGATACGCAGTATTTT

d_gene: -
abundance: -
j_gene: TRBJ2-3
v_gene: TRBV4-3
CDR3aa: CASSQERLGGHTQYF
CDR3nt: TGCGCCAGCAGCCAAGAGCGTCTTGGTGGGCATACGCAGTATTTT

d_gene: -
abundance: few
j_gene: TRBJ2-1
v_gene: TRBV28
CDR3aa: CASSLEGSYNEQFF
CDR3nt: TGTGCCAGCAGTTTAGAGGGGTCCTACAATGAGCAGTTCTTC

d_gene: -
abundance: few
j_gene: TRBJ1-3
v_gene: TRBV28
CDR3aa: CASSLQGLSGNTIYF
CDR3nt: TGTGCCAGCAGTCTACAGGGTCTCTCTGGAAACACCATATATTTT

d_gene: TRBD2
abundance: few
j_gene: TRBJ2-1
v_gene: TRBV15
CDR3aa: CATSRGVAGGNEQFF
CDR3nt: TGTGCCACCAGCAGAGGGGTAGCGGGAGGCAATGAGCAGTTCTTC

d_gene: -
abundance: few
j_gene: TRBJ1-1
v_gene: TRBV27
CDR3aa: CASRSLAAATEAFF
CDR3nt: TGTGCCAGCAGGTCACTTGCTGCTGCCACTGAAGCTTTCTTT

d_gene: TRBD1
abundance: -
j_gene: TRBJ2-7
v_gene: TRBV29-1
CDR3aa: CSVKGGARTGVKQYF
CDR3nt: TGCAGCGTCAAAGGGGGGGCGCGGACAGGGGTTAAGCAGTACTTC

d_gene: -
abundance: -
j_gene: TRBJ2-7
v_gene: TRBV7-9
CDR3aa: CASSLDNTYEQYF
CDR3nt: TGTGCCAGCAGCTTAGACAATACCTACGAGCAGTACTTC

d_gene: -
abundance: -
j_gene: TRBJ2-7
v_gene: TRBV5-1
CDR3aa: CASSLASTNYEQYF
CDR3nt: TGCGCCAGCAGCTTGGCTTCGACAAACTACGAGCAGTACTTC

d_gene: TRBD2
abundance: few
j_gene: TRBJ2-3
v_gene: TRBV27
CDR3aa: CASTSWTSGRRDTQYF
CDR3nt: TGTGCCAGCACCTCATGGACTAGCGGGAGGAGGGATACGCAGTATTTT

d_gene: -
abundance: -
j_gene: TRBJ2-3
v_gene: TRBV7-2
CDR3aa: CASSLNADTQYF
CDR3nt: TGTGCCAGCAGCCTAAATGCAGATACGCAGTATTTT

d_gene: TRBD2
abundance: -
j_gene: TRBJ2-1
v_gene: TRBV11-3
CDR3aa: CASSRGLAKGNEQFF
CDR3nt: TGTGCCAGCAGCCGGGGACTAGCTAAGGGCAATGAGCAGTTCTTC

d_gene: -
abundance: few
j_gene: TRBJ2-2
v_gene: TRBV6-5
CDR3aa: CASSYQGGTNTGELFF
CDR3nt: TGTGCCAGCAGTTATCAAGGTGGAACGAACACCGGGGAGCTGTTTTTT

d_gene: -
abundance: few
j_gene: TRBJ1-1
v_gene: TRBV28
CDR3aa: CASSLGTLNTEAFF
CDR3nt: TGTGCCAGCAGTTTAGGCACCTTGAACACTGAAGCTTTCTTT

d_gene: -
abundance: few
j_gene: TRBJ2-2
v_gene: TRBV5-4
CDR3aa: CASSRGSAIANTGELFF
CDR3nt: TGTGCCAGCAGCCGAGGGAGTGCGATCGCGAACACCGGGGAGCTGTTTTTT

d_gene: -
abundance: few
j_gene: TRBJ2-5
v_gene: TRBV2
CDR3aa: CASSERRVETQYF
CDR3nt: TGTGCCAGCAGTGAAAGAAGGGTAGAGACCCAGTACTTC